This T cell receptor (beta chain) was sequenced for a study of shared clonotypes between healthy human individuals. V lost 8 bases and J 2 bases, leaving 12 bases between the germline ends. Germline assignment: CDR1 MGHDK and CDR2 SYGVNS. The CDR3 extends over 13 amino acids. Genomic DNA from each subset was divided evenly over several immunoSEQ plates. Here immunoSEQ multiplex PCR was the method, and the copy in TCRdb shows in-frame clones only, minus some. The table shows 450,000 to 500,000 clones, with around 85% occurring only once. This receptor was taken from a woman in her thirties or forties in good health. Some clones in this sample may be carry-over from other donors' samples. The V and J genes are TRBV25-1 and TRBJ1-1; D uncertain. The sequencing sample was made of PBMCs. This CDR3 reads CASRPRSNTEAFF. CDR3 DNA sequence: TGTGCCAGCCGTCCGAGAAGCAACACTGAAGCTTTCTTT.